The clone carrying this TCR beta chain showed up many times. Its specificity is unknown. The library protocol tagged individual cDNA molecules with unique molecular identifiers. MiXCR, run by TCRdb on the 5' RACE reads, gives a single entry per CDR3 protein. The table has 85,000 to 100,000 distinct CDR3 sequences, more than 9.5% seen once; the top ten hold approximately 5.3%. The data were taken from a study of early T cells in non-severe SARS-CoV-2 infection. Across the study: Sequencing of bulk RNA from unsorted whole blood was done, without chain pairing. Study observations and caveats: Anti-spike CD8 specificities were favored by VDJdb matching, whose results missed private and CD4 specificities.

Trimming took 5 bases from V and 2 from J, leaving 22 bases between them. This CDR3 has 16 residues. Per germline, CDR1 DFQATT and CDR2 SNEGSKA (reference sequence). The chain recombines TRBV20-1 with TRBJ2-7; the D is unclear. The receptor was isolated from an adult who was a healthcare worker with PCR-confirmed SARS-CoV-2 infection or an uninfected control (not recorded which). The specimen was whole blood. CDR3 in amino acids: CSAAHPAREAPYEQYF. The CDR3 coding sequence is TGCAGTGCTGCCCACCCCGCGCGAGAAGCCCCCTACGAGCAGTACTTC.